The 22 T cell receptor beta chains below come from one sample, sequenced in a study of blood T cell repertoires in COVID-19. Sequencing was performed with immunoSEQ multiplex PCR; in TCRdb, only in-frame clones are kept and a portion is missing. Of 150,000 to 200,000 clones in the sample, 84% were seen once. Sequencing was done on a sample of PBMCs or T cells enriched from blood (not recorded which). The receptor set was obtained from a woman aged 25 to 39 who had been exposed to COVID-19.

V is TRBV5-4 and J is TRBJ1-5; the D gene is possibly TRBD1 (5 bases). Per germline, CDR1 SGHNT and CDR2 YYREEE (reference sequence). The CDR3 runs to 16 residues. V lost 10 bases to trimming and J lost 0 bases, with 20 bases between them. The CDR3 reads CARTGGICNSNQPQHF. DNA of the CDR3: TGTGCCCGAACCGGGGGGATATGTAATAGCAATCAGCCCCAGCATTTT.

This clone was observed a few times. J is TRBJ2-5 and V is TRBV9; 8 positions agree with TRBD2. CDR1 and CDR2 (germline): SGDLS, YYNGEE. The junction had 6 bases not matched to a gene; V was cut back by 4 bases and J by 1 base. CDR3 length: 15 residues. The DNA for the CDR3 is TGTGCCAGCAGCCCGGGGACTAGTGCCCAAGAGACCCAGTACTTC. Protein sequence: CASSPGTSAQETQYF.

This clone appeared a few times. CDR3 bases: TGTGCCAGATTAAGGCGGCCGGGACAGCAGAACACTGAAGCTTTCTTT. It encodes CARLRRPGQQNTEAFF. The chain links TRBV9 to TRBJ1-1; 7 bases fit TRBD1. CDR3 length: 16 residues. V lost 8 bases, J lost 1 base, and 14 bases stayed unmatched. Per the germline V gene, CDR1 is SGDLS and CDR2 is YYNGEE. Using reference TRBV9 and TRBJ1-1 for the parts outside the CDR3, the full variable domain is DSGVTQTPKHLITATGQRVTLRCSPRSGDLSVYWYQQSLDQGLQFLIQYYNGEERAKGNILERFSAQQFPDLHSELNLSSLELGDSALYFCARLRRPGQQNTEAFFGQGTRLTVV.

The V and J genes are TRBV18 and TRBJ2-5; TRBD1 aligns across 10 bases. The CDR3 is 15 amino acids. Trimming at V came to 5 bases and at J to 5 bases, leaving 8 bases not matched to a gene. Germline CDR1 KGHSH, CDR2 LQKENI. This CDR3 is CASSFRTGGDETQYF. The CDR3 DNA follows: TGTGCCAGCTCATTCCGGACAGGGGGTGATGAGACCCAGTACTTC.

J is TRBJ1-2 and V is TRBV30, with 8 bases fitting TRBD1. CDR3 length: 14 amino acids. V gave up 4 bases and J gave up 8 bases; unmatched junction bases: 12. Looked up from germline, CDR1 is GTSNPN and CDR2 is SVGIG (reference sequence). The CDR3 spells CAWKERDRGIGYTF. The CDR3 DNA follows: TGTGCCTGGAAGGAACGAGACAGGGGTATCGGCTACACCTTC.

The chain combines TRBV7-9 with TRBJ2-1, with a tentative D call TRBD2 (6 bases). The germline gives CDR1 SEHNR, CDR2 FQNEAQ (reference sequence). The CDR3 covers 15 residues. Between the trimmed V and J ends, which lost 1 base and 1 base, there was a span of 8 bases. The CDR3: CASSLDGGSYNEQFF. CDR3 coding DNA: TGTGCCAGCAGCTTAGACGGAGGGTCCTACAATGAGCAGTTCTTC.

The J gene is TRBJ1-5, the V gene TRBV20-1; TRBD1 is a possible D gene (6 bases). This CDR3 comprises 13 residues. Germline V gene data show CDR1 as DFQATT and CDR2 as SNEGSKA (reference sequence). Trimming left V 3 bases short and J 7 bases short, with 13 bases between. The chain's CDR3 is CSASSQGQQPQHF. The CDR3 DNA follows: TGCAGTGCTAGTTCCCAGGGACAACAGCCCCAGCATTTT.

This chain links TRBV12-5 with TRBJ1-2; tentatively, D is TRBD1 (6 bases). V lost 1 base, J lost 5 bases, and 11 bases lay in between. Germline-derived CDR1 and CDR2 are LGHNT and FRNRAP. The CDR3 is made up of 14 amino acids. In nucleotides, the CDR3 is TGTGCTAGTGGTTTGGCGAGGACAGAATATGGCTACACCTTC. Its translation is CASGLARTEYGYTF.

The CDR3 spells CASSQTAGSGGYNEQFF. The CDR3 nucleotides are TGTGCCAGCAGCCAAACGGCCGGCAGCGGGGGGTACAATGAGCAGTTCTTC. This chain joins TRBV3-1 (or the pseudogene TRBV3-2) and TRBJ2-1, with 9 positions matching TRBD2. From germline, CDR1 is LGHDT and CDR2 YNNKEL (reference sequence). V was pared by 2 bases and J by 4 bases, with 9 bases of the junction left unmatched. This CDR3 is 17 amino acids long.

The CDR3 region is CASSPRTNGRAEAFF. Here the CDR3 DNA reads TGTGCCAGCTCACCTAGGACGAATGGGAGGGCTGAAGCTTTCTTT. The J gene is TRBJ1-1, the V gene TRBV18; D not resolved. This CDR3 spans 15 amino acids. In germline, CDR1 is KGHSH, CDR2 LQKENI. Trimming pared 3 bases from V and 6 bases from J, leaving 17 bases between.

CDR3 sequence: CASSIGLARSRDTQYF. In DNA form, the CDR3 reads TGTGCCAGTAGTATCGGACTAGCGAGGTCTAGGGATACGCAGTATTTT. The V gene is TRBV19, the J gene TRBJ2-3, with 9 bases lining up with TRBD2. Looked up from germline, CDR1 is LNHDA and CDR2 is SQIVND (reference sequence). V shed 3 bases, J shed 6 bases, and the junction held 10 bases outside the gene matches. The CDR3 length is 16 residues.

As DNA, the CDR3 is TGTGCCAGCAGCTTAGGGCCGAGGGTAGCTTTCTTT. Translation: CASSLGPRVAFF. The J gene is TRBJ1-1, the V gene TRBV7-2; no definite D call. This CDR3 spans 12 amino acids. V lost 1 base and J lost 10, with 10 bases in between. Germline CDR1 is SGHTA and CDR2 is FQGNSA.

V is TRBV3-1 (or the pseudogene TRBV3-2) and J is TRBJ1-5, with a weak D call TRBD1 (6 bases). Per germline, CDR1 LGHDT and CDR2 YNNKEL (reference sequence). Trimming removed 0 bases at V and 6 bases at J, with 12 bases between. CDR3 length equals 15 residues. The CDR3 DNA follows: TGTGCCAGCAGCCAAGATCGAACAGGGATTCAGCCCCAGCATTTT. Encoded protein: CASSQDRTGIQPQHF.

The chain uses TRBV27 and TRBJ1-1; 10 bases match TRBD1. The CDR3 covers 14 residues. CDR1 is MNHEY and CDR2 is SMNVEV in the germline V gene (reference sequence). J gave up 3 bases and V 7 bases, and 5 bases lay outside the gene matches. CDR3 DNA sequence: TGTGCCAGCACTCCGGGGACAGGGGACACTGAAGCTTTCTTT. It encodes CASTPGTGDTEAFF.

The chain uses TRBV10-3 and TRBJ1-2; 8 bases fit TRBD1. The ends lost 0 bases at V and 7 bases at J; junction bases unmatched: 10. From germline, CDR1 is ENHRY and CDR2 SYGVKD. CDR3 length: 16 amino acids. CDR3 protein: CAISESSDRAIGGYTF. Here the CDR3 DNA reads TGTGCCATCAGTGAGTCGTCGGACAGGGCAATCGGTGGCTACACCTTC.

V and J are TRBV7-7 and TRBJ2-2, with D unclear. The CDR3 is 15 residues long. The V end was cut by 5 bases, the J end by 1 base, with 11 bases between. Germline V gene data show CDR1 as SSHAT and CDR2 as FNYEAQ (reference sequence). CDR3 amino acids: CASSQEARNTGELFF. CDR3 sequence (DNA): TGTGCCAGCAGCCAAGAGGCAAGGAACACCGGGGAGCTGTTTTTT.

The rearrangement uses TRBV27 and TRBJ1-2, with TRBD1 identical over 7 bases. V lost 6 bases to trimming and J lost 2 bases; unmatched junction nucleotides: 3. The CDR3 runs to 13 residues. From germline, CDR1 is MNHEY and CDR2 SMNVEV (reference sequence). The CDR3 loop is CASRPGGNYGYTF. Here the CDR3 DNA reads TGTGCCAGCAGACCAGGGGGAAACTATGGCTACACCTTC.

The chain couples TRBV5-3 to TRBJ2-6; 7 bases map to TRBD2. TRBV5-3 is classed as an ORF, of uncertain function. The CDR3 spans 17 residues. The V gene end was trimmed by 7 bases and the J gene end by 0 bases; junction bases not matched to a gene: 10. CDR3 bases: TGTGCCAGATACTCGGGGGGACCTCACTCTGGGGCCAACGTCCTGACTTTC. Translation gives CARYSGGPHSGANVLTF.

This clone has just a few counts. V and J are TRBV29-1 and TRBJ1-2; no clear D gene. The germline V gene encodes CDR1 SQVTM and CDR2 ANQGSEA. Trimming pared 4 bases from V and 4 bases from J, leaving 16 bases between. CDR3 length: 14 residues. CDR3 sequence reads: CSVVIPGKSYGYTF. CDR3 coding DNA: TGCAGCGTTGTAATCCCGGGGAAGAGCTATGGCTACACCTTC.

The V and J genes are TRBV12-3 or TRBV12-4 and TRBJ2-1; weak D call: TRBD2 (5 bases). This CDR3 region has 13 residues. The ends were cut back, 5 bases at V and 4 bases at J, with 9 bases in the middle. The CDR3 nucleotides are TGTGCCAGCAGTCCGGACTCGTACAATGAGCAGTTCTTC. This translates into CASSPDSYNEQFF.

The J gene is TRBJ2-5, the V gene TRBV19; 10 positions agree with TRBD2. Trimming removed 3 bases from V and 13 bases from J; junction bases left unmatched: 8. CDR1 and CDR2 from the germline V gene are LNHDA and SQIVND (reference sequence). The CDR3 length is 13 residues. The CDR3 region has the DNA TGTGCCAGTAGTATGGGTAGCGGGGGGCGCCCGTACTTC. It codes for CASSMGSGGRPYF.

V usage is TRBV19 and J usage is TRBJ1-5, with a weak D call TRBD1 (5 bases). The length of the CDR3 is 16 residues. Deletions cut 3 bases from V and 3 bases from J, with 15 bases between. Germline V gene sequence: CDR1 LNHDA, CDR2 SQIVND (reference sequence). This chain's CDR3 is CASSISLTGNNQPQHF. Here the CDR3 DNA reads TGTGCCAGTAGTATCTCCCTTACAGGTAACAATCAGCCCCAGCATTTT.